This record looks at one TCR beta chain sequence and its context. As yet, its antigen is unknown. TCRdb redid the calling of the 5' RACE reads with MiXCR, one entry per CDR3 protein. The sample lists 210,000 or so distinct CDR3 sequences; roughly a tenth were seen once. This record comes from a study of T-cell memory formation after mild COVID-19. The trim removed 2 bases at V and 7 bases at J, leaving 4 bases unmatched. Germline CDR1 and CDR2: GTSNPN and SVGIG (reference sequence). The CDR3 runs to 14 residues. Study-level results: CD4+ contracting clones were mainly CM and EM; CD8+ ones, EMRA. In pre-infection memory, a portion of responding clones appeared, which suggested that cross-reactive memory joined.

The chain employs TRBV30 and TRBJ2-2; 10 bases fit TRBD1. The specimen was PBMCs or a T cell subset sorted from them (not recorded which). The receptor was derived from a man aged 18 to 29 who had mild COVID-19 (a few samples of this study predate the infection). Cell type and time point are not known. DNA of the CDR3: TGTGCCTGGAGTCCGGGACAGGGGAACGGGGAGCTGTTTTTT. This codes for CAWSPGQGNGELFF.